This T cell receptor (beta chain) derives from a study of ipilimumab plus nivolumab after autologous stem cell transplantation. About the research overall: Patients received a median of roughly five ipilimumab and 8 nivolumab doses.

This clone is large (0.1 to 1%) in the sample. What it binds is not known. Clones were read by immunoSEQ multiplex PCR, and TCRdb kept only the in-frame ones, dropping some. The sample lists around 12,000 clones; 65% to 75% were seen once. Ipilimumab, 1 mg/kg, started 14 to 28 days after autologous transplant. Overall study results and limits: TCR repertoire, Treg phenotype and gut microbiota reportedly support more study of this approach.

The TCR originated in a male donor with multiple myeloma. Material: PBMCs, obtained in a trial of ipilimumab plus nivolumab as post-transplant consolidation.

Here the CDR3 DNA reads TGTGCCAGCAGCGTAGTTAGCTCCTACAATGAGCAGTTCTTC. This encodes CASSVVSSYNEQFF. The J gene is TRBJ2-1, the V gene TRBV9; D not resolved. Germline loops: CDR1 SGDLS, CDR2 YYNGEE. V was shortened by 0 bases and J by 0 bases, with 4 bases between the two germline ends. CDR3 length: 14 residues. The whole variable domain, filled in from reference TRBV9 and TRBJ2-1, reads DSGVTQTPKHLITATGQRVTLRCSPRSGDLSVYWYQQSLDQGLQFLIQYYNGEERAKGNILERFSAQQFPDLHSELNLSSLELGDSALYFCASSVVSSYNEQFFGPGTRLTVL.